This T cell receptor beta chain stems from a study of cytomegalovirus exposure and HLA in healthy donors. Study-level background: Caucasian-associated ancestry cluster membership applied to approximately 80% of 398 genotyped donors.

This CDR3 has 14 amino acids. Germline V gives CDR1 MNHNY, CDR2 SVGAGI (reference sequence). With 2 bases clipped from V and 8 bases from J, the junction kept 6 bases outside the gene matches. Points from the study as a whole: Several of the most significant clusters appeared linked to common viral pathogens, based on a later analysis.

For this clone: The antigen remains undetermined.

The PCR had 60 Vbeta and 13 Jbeta primers. Assay: immunoSEQ multiplex PCR; the TCRdb copy retains only in-frame clones and omits some. This sample yields about 51,000 clones, of which 81% are seen a single time; around 2.5% belongs to the top ten. The TCR was taken from a boy younger than 18 in good health and CMV-seropositive. The sequenced sample was PBMCs. The chain joins TRBV6-6 to TRBJ1-2, with TRBD1 matching over 9 bases. In nucleotides, the CDR3 is TGTGCCAGCAGTTACGGGACAGGGATCTTGGGCTACACCTTC. Its protein product is CASSYGTGILGYTF.